A selection of T cell receptor beta chains follows, all from one sample in a study of T-cell reconstitution after alpha-beta-depleted transplantation in children. In TCRdb, the PCR reads were re-called with MiXCR into one record per CDR3 protein. The sample holds fewer than 350,000 distinct CDR3 sequences, over 7.5% seen once. The input for sequencing was peripheral blood, taken 360 days after TCRalphabeta/CD19-depleted stem cell transplant. These receptors were taken from a female patient aged 2 to 10 who had a stem cell transplant for Fanconi anemia, so the T cells may come from the graft donor. Both conserved end residues are part of each CDR3. Fields, in order: J gene, V gene, CDR3 protein.

TRBJ2-1 | TRBV7-2 | CASREGEGGYNEQFF
TRBJ2-1 | TRBV7-2 | CASSRRSTSYNEQFF
TRBJ2-5 | TRBV20-1 | CSARDLGAQYF
TRBJ1-1 | TRBV5-1 | CASSLEVPNTEAFF
TRBJ1-5 | TRBV12-3/TRBV12-4 | CASSPWANQPQHF
TRBJ2-1 | TRBV18 | CASSVTGYEQFF
TRBJ1-1 | TRBV29-1 | CSVKQNWNTEAFF
TRBJ2-1 | TRBV25-1 | CASRSAGSYNEQFF
TRBJ1-2 | TRBV29-1 | CSVVLLTGIYGYTF
TRBJ1-5 | TRBV20-1 | CSAKDRGRSQPQHF
TRBJ2-2 | TRBV6-2/TRBV6-3 | CASSYSVTSGGAPTGELFF
TRBJ2-1 | TRBV2 | CASSEGNPPRLNEQFF
TRBJ1-5 | TRBV4-1 | CASSHDMEEPQHF
TRBJ2-1 | TRBV19 | CASRRAGYNEQFF
TRBJ1-1 | TRBV5-6 | CASSPRDRYNTEAFF
TRBJ2-1 | TRBV14 | CASSQAATSGGPGQFF
TRBJ2-7 | TRBV7-2 | CASSLAWTAYEQYF
TRBJ2-3 | TRBV12-3/TRBV12-4 | CASSLVGGKKDTQYF
TRBJ2-7 | TRBV7-9 | CASSFVDVGYRTYEQYF
TRBJ2-3 | TRBV6-2/TRBV6-3 | CASSGLADTQYF
TRBJ2-5 | TRBV5-5 | CASSRGTSGETQYF
TRBJ2-4 | TRBV3-1 | CASSRLTSGGAVKNIQYF
TRBJ2-1 | TRBV29-1 | CSVEGGPLRDEQFF
TRBJ2-5 | TRBV9 | CASSVDLRGQETQYF
TRBJ1-5 | TRBV2 | CASSEVRNQPQHF
TRBJ2-5 | TRBV5-1 | CASSSLAGVGETQYF
TRBJ2-2 | TRBV7-6 | CASSLGGEVAGELFF
TRBJ2-3 | TRBV5-6 | CASSDRDRHTDTQYF
TRBJ2-6 | TRBV12-5 | CASGFTSGGQSGANVLTF
TRBJ2-7 | TRBV12-3/TRBV12-4 | CASSFLGAMKRYEQYF
TRBJ2-1 | TRBV2 | CASRGGEGASGILQMKQFF
TRBJ2-7 | TRBV6-5 | CASSYGSNSYEQYF
TRBJ2-5 | TRBV9 | CAQTQGIETQYF
TRBJ2-7 | TRBV7-8 | CASSPLEGGLSYEQYF
TRBJ1-2 | TRBV20-1 | CSAREGSWGYTF
TRBJ2-1 | TRBV7-8 | CASSLREGTLPHNEQFF
TRBJ1-1 | TRBV2 | CASSGNRGAFF
TRBJ2-7 | TRBV10-1 | CASSESGSYEQYF
TRBJ2-7 | TRBV6-1 | CASTRTASSYEQYF
TRBJ2-3 | TRBV5-1 | CASSDSDITDTQYF
TRBJ1-4 | TRBV28 | CASSPYRVMSTITNEKLFF
TRBJ2-1 | TRBV19 | CASSILGNEQFF
TRBJ1-6 | TRBV9 | CASSVAGGAPNSPLHF
TRBJ1-2 | TRBV20-1 | CSASHRGYHPANYGYTF
TRBJ2-1 | TRBV29-1 | CSVDPQGAYNEQFF
TRBJ2-1 | TRBV7-9 | CASSLRNAIYNEQFF
TRBJ1-3 | TRBV18 | CASSQGQGFGNTIYF